The 13 T cell receptor beta chains below were found in one sample sequenced in a study of cytomegalovirus exposure and HLA in healthy donors. The PCR ran on 60 Vbeta and 13 Jbeta primers. The table came from immunoSEQ multiplex PCR; TCRdb's copy has only in-frame clones and leaves some out. The table records 95,000 to 100,000 clones, about four fifths of them present only once. Sequenced material: PBMCs. These receptors came from a woman aged 40-49 years in good health and CMV-seronegative.

The chain carries TRBV19 and TRBJ1-2; D is uncertain. V was clipped by 0 bases and J by 2 bases, with 7 bases between them. There are 14 residues in the CDR3. Germline-derived CDR1 and CDR2 are LNHDA and SQIVND (reference sequence). CDR3 in DNA: TGTGCCAGTAGTATAGATCGAGGGAACTATGGCTACACCTTC. It is translated as CASSIDRGNYGYTF.

This clone has only a few counts. The J gene is TRBJ1-4, the V gene TRBV12-2. TRBV12-2 is noted as a pseudogene. The CDR3 is made up of 14 amino acids. The CDR3 sequence: CASRPPLPREKLFF. In nucleotides, the CDR3 is TGTGCAAGTCGCCCCCCATTACCCCGGGAAAAACTGTTTTTT.

V is TRBV7-8 and J is TRBJ1-2, with 8 nucleotides matching TRBD1. Germline assignment: CDR1 SGHVS and CDR2 FQNEAQ. This CDR3 contains 13 residues. The V segment lost 5 bases and the J segment 8 bases; nucleotides outside the gene matches: 7. As DNA, the CDR3 is TGTGCCAGCAGCGGCGGACAGGGCGGGGGCTACACCTTC. The encoded protein is CASSGGQGGGYTF. The variable domain in full, completed from reference TRBV7-8 and TRBJ1-2, reads GAGVSQSPRYKVAKRGQDVALRCDPISGHVSLFWYQQALGQGPEFLTYFQNEAQLDKSGLPSDRFFAERPEGSVSTLKIQRTQQEDSAVYLCASSGGQGGGYTFGSGTRLTVV.

A word on this clone: One junction end does not reproduce the germline sequence, and a read error may be involved. V is TRBV7-9 and J is TRBJ1-6; D uncertain. This CDR3 comprises 15 residues. CDR1 SEHNR and CDR2 FQNEAQ come from the germline V gene (reference sequence). The chain's CDR3 is CSSSLDGNNNSPLHF. CDR3 coding DNA: TGTTCCAGCAGCCTGGACGGGAACAATAATTCACCCCTCCACTTT. The complete variable domain, with remaining parts taken from reference TRBV7-9 and TRBJ1-6, reads DTGVSQNPRHKITKRGQNVTFRCDPISEHNRLYWYRQTLGQGPEFLTYFQNEAQLEKSRLLSDRFSAERPKGSFSTLEIQRTEQGDSAMYLCSSSLDGNNNSPLHFGNGTRLTVT.

This clone was seen only once. This chain links TRBV7-3 with TRBJ2-1; 7 positions agree with TRBD2. The V and J ends lost 5 bases and 7 bases, in that order; junction bases with no gene match: 14. This CDR3 is 16 amino acids long. CDR1 is SGHTA, CDR2 FQGTGA, per germline. Here the CDR3 DNA reads TGTGCCAGCAGCCCCAGAGCGGGAATCGTTCTTAATGAGCAGTTCTTC. It codes for CASSPRAGIVLNEQFF.

The chain has TRBV11-1 and TRBJ2-5; 8 bases align to TRBD2. V lost 1 base, J lost 4 bases, and 5 bases stayed unmatched. Germline V gene data show CDR1 as SGHAT and CDR2 as FQDESV (reference sequence). The CDR3 contains 15 residues. In DNA, the CDR3 is TGTGCCAGCAGCTTAGTGGCCAGCGGGAGAGAGACCCAGTACTTC. Its protein product is CASSLVASGRETQYF.

V is TRBV2 and J is TRBJ1-2, with 8 bases identical to TRBD1. Germline V gene data show CDR1 as SNHLY and CDR2 as FYNNEI. V trimming: 2 bases; J trimming: 0 bases; junction bases outside the gene matches: 2. The CDR3 is made up of 15 amino acids. This CDR3 is CASSETGGSNYGYTF. The CDR3 bases are TGTGCCAGCAGTGAAACAGGGGGGTCTAACTATGGCTACACCTTC.

This chain joins TRBV19 and TRBJ2-3, with 8 bases matching TRBD1. Trimming cost V 6 bases and J 14 bases; bases outside gene matches: 7. This CDR3 region has 11 residues. Germline-derived CDR1 and CDR2 are LNHDA and SQIVND (reference sequence). CDR3 sequence (DNA): TGTGCCAGTAGCGCAGGGGGCGAGGGGTATTTT. This encodes CASSAGGEGYF. Looking up the rest from reference TRBV19 and TRBJ2-3 gives the full variable domain: DGGITQSPKYLFRKEGQNVTLSCEQNLNHDAMYWYRQDPGQGLRLIYYSQIVNDFQKGDIAEGYSVSREKKESFPLTVTSAQKNPTAFYLCASSAGGEGYFGPGTRLTVL.

The rearrangement joins TRBV7-9 to TRBJ2-3, with TRBD2 identical over 7 bases. Germline V gene data show CDR1 as SEHNR and CDR2 as FQNEAQ (reference sequence). CDR3 length equals 15 residues. V dropped 5 bases and J dropped 6; count of bases not matched to a gene: 11. This CDR3 reads CASSHGGGGIDTQYF. The DNA of the CDR3 is TGTGCCAGCAGCCACGGTGGGGGGGGTATCGATACGCAGTATTTT.

The chain employs TRBV19 and TRBJ2-5, with a possible D match to TRBD2 (5 bases). V shed 7 bases and J shed 7 bases, with 19 bases lying between them. This CDR3 is 14 amino acids long. Germline V gene data show CDR1 as LNHDA and CDR2 as SQIVND (reference sequence). The CDR3 is CASTIGNSLGTQYF. Written as DNA, the CDR3 is TGTGCCAGTACCATCGGGAACAGTTTGGGGACCCAGTACTTC.

This clone appeared a few times. J is TRBJ2-7 and V is TRBV2; D not resolved. V dropped 2 bases and J dropped 11 bases, with 7 bases sitting between them. The CDR3 length is 10 residues. In germline, CDR1 is SNHLY, CDR2 FYNNEI. The CDR3 coding sequence is TGTGCCAGCAGTGAAACATTAAAGTACTTC. Translated, it gives CASSETLKYF.

The chain links TRBV7-9 to TRBJ2-5; 9 bases are shared with TRBD2. Germline V gene data show CDR1 as SEHNR and CDR2 as FQNEAQ (reference sequence). The CDR3 has 18 amino acids. V lost 5 bases, J lost 2 bases, and 15 bases stayed unmatched. CDR3 sequence: CASSIRGLAPGPQETQYF. The CDR3 nucleotides read TGTGCCAGCAGCATCCGTGGACTAGCGCCCGGTCCTCAAGAGACCCAGTACTTC.

This clone came up a few times. The V gene is TRBV9, the J gene TRBJ2-7; a weak D match, TRBD2 (6 bases). CDR1 and CDR2 from the germline V gene are SGDLS and YYNGEE. This CDR3 has 14 amino acids. V was pared by 0 bases and J by 3 bases, with 10 bases between. CDR3 in amino acids: CASSVADGSYEQYF. The CDR3 DNA is TGTGCCAGCAGCGTAGCTGACGGGAGCTACGAGCAGTACTTC. The variable domain in full, completed from reference TRBV9 and TRBJ2-7, reads DSGVTQTPKHLITATGQRVTLRCSPRSGDLSVYWYQQSLDQGLQFLIQYYNGEERAKGNILERFSAQQFPDLHSELNLSSLELGDSALYFCASSVADGSYEQYFGPGTRLTVT.